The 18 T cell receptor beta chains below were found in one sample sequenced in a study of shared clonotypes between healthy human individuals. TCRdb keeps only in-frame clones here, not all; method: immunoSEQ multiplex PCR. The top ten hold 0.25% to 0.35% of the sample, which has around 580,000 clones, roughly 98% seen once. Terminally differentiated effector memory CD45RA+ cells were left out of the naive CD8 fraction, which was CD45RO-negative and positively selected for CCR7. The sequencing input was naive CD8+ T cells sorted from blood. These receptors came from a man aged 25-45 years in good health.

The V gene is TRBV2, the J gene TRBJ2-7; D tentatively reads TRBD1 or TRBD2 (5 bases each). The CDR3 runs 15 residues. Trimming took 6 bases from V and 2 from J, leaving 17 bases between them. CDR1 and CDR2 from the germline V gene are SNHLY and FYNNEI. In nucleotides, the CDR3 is TGTGCCAGCAGGGCCGGGGCCTCGCCTACCTACGAGCAGTACTTC. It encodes CASRAGASPTYEQYF.

DNA of the CDR3: TGTGCCAGCAGCGTAGCAGGGTTAAACACCGGGGAGCTGTTTTTT. Protein sequence: CASSVAGLNTGELFF. V usage is TRBV9 and J usage is TRBJ2-2; TRBD1 is a possible D gene (5 bases). Trimming removed 0 bases from V and 2 bases from J, with 8 bases in between. The V gene's germline CDR1 is SGDLS and CDR2 YYNGEE. The CDR3 is made up of 15 amino acids.

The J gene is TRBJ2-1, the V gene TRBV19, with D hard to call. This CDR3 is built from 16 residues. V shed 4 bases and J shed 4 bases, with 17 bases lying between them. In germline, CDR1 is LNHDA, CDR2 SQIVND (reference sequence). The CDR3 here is CASSTLTAILYNEQFF. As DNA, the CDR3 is TGTGCCAGTAGTACCCTGACGGCGATTTTGTACAATGAGCAGTTCTTC.

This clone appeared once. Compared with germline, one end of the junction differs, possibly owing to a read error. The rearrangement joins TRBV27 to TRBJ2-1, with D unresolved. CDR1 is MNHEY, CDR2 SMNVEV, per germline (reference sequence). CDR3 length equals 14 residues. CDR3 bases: TGTGCCAGCAGTCCGCCTACCGTCTACCATGAGCAGTTCTTC. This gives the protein CASSPPTVYHEQFF.

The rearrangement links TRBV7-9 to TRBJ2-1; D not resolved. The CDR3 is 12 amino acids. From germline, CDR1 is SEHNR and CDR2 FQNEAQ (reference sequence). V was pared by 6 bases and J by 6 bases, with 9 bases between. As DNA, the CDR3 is TGTGCCAGCAGAGAAAGAGGCAATGAGCAGTTCTTC. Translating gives CASRERGNEQFF.

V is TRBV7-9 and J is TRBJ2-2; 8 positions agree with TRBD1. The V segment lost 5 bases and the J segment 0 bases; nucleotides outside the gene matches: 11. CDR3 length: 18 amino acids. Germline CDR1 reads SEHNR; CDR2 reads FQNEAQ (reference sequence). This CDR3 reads CASSPTEGDRTNTGELFF. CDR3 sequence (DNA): TGTGCCAGCAGCCCTACGGAGGGGGACAGGACGAACACCGGGGAGCTGTTTTTT.

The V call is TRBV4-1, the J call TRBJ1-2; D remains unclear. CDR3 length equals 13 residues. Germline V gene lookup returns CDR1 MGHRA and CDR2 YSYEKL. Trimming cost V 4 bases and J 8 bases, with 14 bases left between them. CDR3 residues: CASSLFSPVGYTF. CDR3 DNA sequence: TGCGCCAGCAGCCTCTTCAGCCCGGTGGGCTACACCTTC.

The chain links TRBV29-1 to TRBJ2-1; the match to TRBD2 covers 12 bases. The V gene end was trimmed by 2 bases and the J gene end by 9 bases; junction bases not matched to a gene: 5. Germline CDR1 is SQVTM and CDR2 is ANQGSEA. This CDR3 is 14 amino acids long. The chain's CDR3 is CSVERLAGGFEQFF. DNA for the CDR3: TGCAGCGTTGAAAGGCTAGCGGGAGGGTTTGAGCAGTTCTTC.

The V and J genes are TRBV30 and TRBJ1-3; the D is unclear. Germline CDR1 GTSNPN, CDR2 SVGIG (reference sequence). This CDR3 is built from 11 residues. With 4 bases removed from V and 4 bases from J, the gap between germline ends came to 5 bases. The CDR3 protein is CAWNGGNTIYF. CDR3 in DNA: TGTGCCTGGAATGGAGGAAACACCATATATTTT.

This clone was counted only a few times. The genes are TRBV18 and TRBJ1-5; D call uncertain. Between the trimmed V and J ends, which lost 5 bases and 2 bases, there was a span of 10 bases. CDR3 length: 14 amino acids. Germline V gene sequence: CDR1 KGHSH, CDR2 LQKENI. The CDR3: CASSSNIGNQPQHF. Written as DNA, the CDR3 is TGTGCCAGCTCATCCAACATAGGCAATCAGCCCCAGCATTTT.

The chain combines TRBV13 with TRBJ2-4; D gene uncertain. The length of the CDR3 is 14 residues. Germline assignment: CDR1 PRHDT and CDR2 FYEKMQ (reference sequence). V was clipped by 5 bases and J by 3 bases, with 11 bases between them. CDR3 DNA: TGTGCCAGCAGCCCCCCTGCGGACAAAAACATTCAGTACTTC. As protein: CASSPPADKNIQYF. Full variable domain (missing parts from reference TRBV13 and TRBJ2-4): AAGVIQSPRHLIKEKRETATLKCYPIPRHDTVYWYQQGPGQDPQFLISFYEKMQSDKGSIPDRFSAQQFSDYHSELNMSSLELGDSALYFCASSPPADKNIQYFGAGTRLSVL.

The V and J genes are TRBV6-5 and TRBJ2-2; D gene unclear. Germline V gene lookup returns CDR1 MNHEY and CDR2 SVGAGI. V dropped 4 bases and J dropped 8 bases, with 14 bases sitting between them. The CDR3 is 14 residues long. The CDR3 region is CASSSDNVAGELFF. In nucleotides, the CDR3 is TGTGCCAGCAGTTCCGACAACGTGGCGGGGGAGCTGTTTTTT.

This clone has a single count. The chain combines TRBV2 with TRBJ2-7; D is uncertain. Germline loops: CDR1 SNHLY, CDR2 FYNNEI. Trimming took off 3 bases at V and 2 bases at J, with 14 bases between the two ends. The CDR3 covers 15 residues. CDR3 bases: TGTGCCAGCAGTGATTCGGGTGGAAGGACCTACGAGCAGTACTTC. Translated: CASSDSGGRTYEQYF.

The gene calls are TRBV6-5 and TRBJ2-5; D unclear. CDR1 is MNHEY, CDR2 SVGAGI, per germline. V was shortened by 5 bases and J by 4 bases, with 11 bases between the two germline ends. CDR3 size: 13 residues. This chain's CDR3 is CASSIKVPETQYF. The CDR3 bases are TGTGCCAGCAGTATAAAGGTGCCAGAGACCCAGTACTTC.

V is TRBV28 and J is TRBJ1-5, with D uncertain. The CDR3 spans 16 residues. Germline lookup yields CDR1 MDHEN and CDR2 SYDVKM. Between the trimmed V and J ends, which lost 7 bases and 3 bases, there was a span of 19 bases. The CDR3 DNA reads TGTGCCAGCACGGTCCACCGGAGGAGGCTCAATCAGCCCCAGCATTTT. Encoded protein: CASTVHRRRLNQPQHF.

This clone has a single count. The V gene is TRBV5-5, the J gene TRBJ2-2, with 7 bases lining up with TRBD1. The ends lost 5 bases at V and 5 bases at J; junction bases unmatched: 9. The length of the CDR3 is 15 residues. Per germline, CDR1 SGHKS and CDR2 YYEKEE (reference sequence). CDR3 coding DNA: TGTGCCAGCAGTGGAGAGGGGGCATTTACCGGGGAGCTGTTTTTT. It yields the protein CASSGEGAFTGELFF.

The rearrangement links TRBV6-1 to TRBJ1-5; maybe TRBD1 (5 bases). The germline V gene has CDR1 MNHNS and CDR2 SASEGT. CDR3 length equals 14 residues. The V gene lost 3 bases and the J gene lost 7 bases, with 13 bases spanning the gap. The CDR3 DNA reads TGTGCCAGCAGTGATCAGGGTAGGCAACAGCCCCAGCATTTT. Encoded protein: CASSDQGRQQPQHF.

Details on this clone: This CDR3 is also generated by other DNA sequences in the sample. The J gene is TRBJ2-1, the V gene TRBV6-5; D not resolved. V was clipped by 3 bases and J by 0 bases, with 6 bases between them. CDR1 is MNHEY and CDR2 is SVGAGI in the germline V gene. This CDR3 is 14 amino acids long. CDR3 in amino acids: CASSYGSSYNEQFF. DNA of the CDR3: TGTGCCAGCAGTTATGGAAGCTCCTACAATGAGCAGTTCTTC.